Listed below are T cell receptor beta chains from one sample, sequenced in a study of T-cell reconstitution after alpha-beta-depleted transplantation in children. One entry per CDR3 protein results from TCRdb running MiXCR on the PCR reads. The sample includes some 500,000 distinct CDR3 sequences, about a sixth of them seen just once. Sequences were derived from PBMCs from the stem cell graft donor, sampled from the stem cell graft. The receptors here all came from a human donor who donated a stem cell graft to a child with acute lymphoblastic leukemia. The CDR3 runs from the conserved cysteine through the conserved F or W. D genes are given only for firm matches. Size values are once, few and many counts, or a class for expanded clones, and some rows have none.

TRBJ2-2,-,-,TRBV5-1,CASSYSGKNTGELFF,TGCGCCAGCAGCTATTCCGGGAAGAACACCGGGGAGCTGTTTTTT
TRBJ2-7,-,-,TRBV19,CASSAPGEQYF,TGTGCCAGTAGTGCCCCCGGCGAGCAGTACTTC
TRBJ2-5,-,-,TRBV30,CAWGLAETQYF,TGTGCCTGGGGCTTAGCCGAGACCCAGTACTTC
TRBJ2-7,few,-,TRBV5-5,CASSWATGALEQYF,TGTGCCAGCAGCTGGGCCACCGGGGCGCTTGAGCAGTACTTC
TRBJ2-7,few,-,TRBV3-1,CASSQEVGITYEQYF,TGTGCCAGCAGCCAAGAAGTCGGGATTACCTACGAGCAGTACTTC
TRBJ2-2,-,TRBD1,TRBV7-7,CASSNLRDSHTGELFF,TGTGCCAGCAGCAATCTCCGGGACAGCCATACCGGGGAGCTGTTTTTT
TRBJ2-3,-,TRBD2,TRBV12-3/TRBV12-4,CASSDGLAGRTDTQYF,TGTGCCAGCAGCGACGGACTAGCGGGTCGCACAGATACGCAGTATTTT
TRBJ2-7,-,-,TRBV29-1,CSVEAGTYEQYF,TGCAGCGTTGAAGCGGGAACCTACGAGCAGTACTTC
TRBJ2-1,-,-,TRBV3-1,CASSPNAGGIYNEQFF,TGTGCCAGCAGCCCTAATGCCGGAGGGATCTACAATGAGCAGTTCTTC
TRBJ1-6,few,-,TRBV12-3/TRBV12-4,CASSWQINSPLHF,TGTGCCAGCAGTTGGCAGATTAATTCACCCCTCCACTTT
TRBJ1-1,-,-,TRBV29-1,CSGAATNTEAFF,TGCAGCGGGGCAGCCACGAACACTGAAGCTTTCTTT
TRBJ2-6,-,-,TRBV27,CASGGIGSGANVLTF,TGTGCCAGCGGGGGGATCGGCTCTGGGGCCAACGTCCTGACTTTC
TRBJ2-2,-,-,TRBV6-1,CASTSRYTGELFF,TGTGCCAGCACGTCCAGATACACCGGGGAGCTGTTTTTT
TRBJ1-2,few,TRBD1,TRBV3-1,CASRSPGTGDYGYTF,TGTGCCAGCAGGTCCCCCGGGACAGGAGACTATGGCTACACCTTC
TRBJ2-7,-,-,TRBV20-1,CSAREQGGGLEYEQYF,TGCAGTGCTAGAGAACAAGGAGGAGGGTTAGAGTACGAGCAGTACTTC
TRBJ2-7,-,TRBD1,TRBV5-1,CASSRRQGLGQYF,TGCGCCAGCAGCAGACGACAGGGCCTAGGGCAGTACTTC
TRBJ2-3,-,TRBD2,TRBV29-1,CSVGTSGRSDTQYF,TGCAGCGTCGGTACTAGCGGGAGATCAGATACGCAGTATTTT
TRBJ2-1,many,TRBD2,TRBV12-3/TRBV12-4,CASGLAGGVEQFF,TGTGCCAGCGGTCTAGCGGGAGGGGTTGAGCAGTTCTTC
TRBJ1-1,-,-,TRBV2,CASSVGQSTEAFF,TGTGCCAGCAGTGTAGGACAGAGCACTGAAGCTTTCTTT
TRBJ2-1,-,-,TRBV30,CAWSPMGPGSYNNEQFF,TGTGCCTGGAGTCCAATGGGGCCCGGGAGTTATAATAATGAGCAGTTCTTC
TRBJ2-7,few,-,TRBV20-1,CSAGRGGPYEQYF,TGCAGTGCAGGGAGGGGGGGGCCGTACGAGCAGTACTTC
TRBJ2-2,few,-,TRBV5-1,CASSVGYQNTGELFF,TGCGCCAGCAGCGTAGGATATCAGAACACCGGGGAGCTGTTTTTT
TRBJ2-7,few,TRBD2,TRBV29-1,CSVEDGSGALYEQYF,TGCAGCGTTGAAGATGGGAGCGGGGCACTTTACGAGCAGTACTTC
TRBJ2-1,-,TRBD1,TRBV5-5,CASSSVTGALQNEQFF,TGTGCCAGCAGCTCCGTTACAGGGGCTTTACAAAATGAGCAGTTCTTC
TRBJ2-1,-,TRBD2,TRBV5-1,CASSFGSGRVRNEQFF,TGCGCCAGCAGCTTTGGTAGCGGGAGGGTTAGGAATGAGCAGTTCTTC
TRBJ2-7,-,-,TRBV27,CASGNLEQYF,TGTGCCAGCGGAAATCTCGAGCAGTACTTC
TRBJ2-3,-,-,TRBV27,CASSLRWRDTQYF,TGTGCCAGCAGTTTGAGGTGGAGAGATACGCAGTATTTT
TRBJ1-5,-,-,TRBV15,CATSTAGYSNQPQHF,TGTGCCACGAGCACCGCGGGTTATAGCAATCAGCCCCAGCATTTT
TRBJ2-1,-,-,TRBV13,CASSLVVGRRNNEQFF,TGTGCCAGCAGCTTAGTTGTGGGGCGCAGGAACAATGAGCAGTTCTTC
TRBJ1-5,many,-,TRBV5-1,CASSLDSNQPQHF,TGTGCCAGCAGTTTAGATAGCAATCAGCCCCAGCATTTT
TRBJ2-5,-,-,TRBV5-1,CASSFRSIEETQYF,TGCGCCAGCAGCTTCAGATCCATCGAGGAGACCCAGTACTTC
TRBJ1-5,few,TRBD1,TRBV5-1,CASSLDGTGVQPQHF,TGCGCCAGCAGCTTGGACGGGACAGGGGTTCAGCCCCAGCATTTT
TRBJ1-2,-,TRBD1,TRBV20-1,CSAPTQRQGNYGYTF,TGCAGTGCCCCGACACAAAGACAGGGTAACTATGGCTACACCTTC
TRBJ2-1,-,TRBD2,TRBV7-3,CASSLGREIVRKTYNEQFF,TGTGCCAGCAGCTTAGGGCGGGAGATCGTTCGAAAGACCTACAATGAGCAGTTCTTC
TRBJ2-1,-,TRBD2,TRBV11-3,CASSKGTTSSYNEQFF,TGTGCCAGCAGCAAAGGGACTACGAGCTCCTACAATGAGCAGTTCTTC
TRBJ1-1,-,-,TRBV27,CASSFGQSTEAFF,TGTGCCAGCAGTTTCGGACAGAGCACTGAAGCTTTCTTT
TRBJ2-1,few,-,TRBV4-2,CASSQGGGISDEQFF,TGTGCCAGCAGCCAGGGGGGCGGGATAAGCGATGAGCAGTTCTTC
TRBJ1-4,-,-,TRBV11-2,CASSPHPSANEKLFF,TGTGCCAGCAGCCCTCACCCGTCAGCTAATGAAAAACTGTTTTTT
TRBJ2-3,-,-,TRBV12-3/TRBV12-4,CASSSWAADTQYF,TGTGCCAGCAGTTCCTGGGCGGCAGATACGCAGTATTTT
TRBJ2-3,few,-,TRBV5-6,CASSLDPRAAPADTQYF,TGTGCCAGCAGCTTGGATCCCCGAGCCGCGCCCGCAGATACGCAGTATTTT
TRBJ2-7,-,-,TRBV5-6,CASSFGELGSGEQYF,TGTGCCAGCAGCTTTGGAGAGTTAGGCTCTGGCGAGCAGTACTTC
TRBJ1-2,-,-,TRBV4-1,CASSPGLGGYTF,TGCGCCAGCAGCCCGGGGCTGGGGGGCTACACCTTC
TRBJ2-1,-,TRBD2,TRBV10-1,CASSESGLAVHNEQFF,TGCGCCAGCAGTGAGTCAGGGCTAGCGGTCCACAATGAGCAGTTCTTC
TRBJ1-1,few,-,TRBV9,CASSPFWAGTVDTEAFF,TGTGCCAGCAGCCCCTTTTGGGCAGGGACGGTGGACACTGAAGCTTTCTTT
TRBJ2-1,few,TRBD2,TRBV15,CATRDRGGPQFF,TGTGCCACCAGGGATAGGGGAGGGCCTCAGTTCTTC
TRBJ2-7,few,-,TRBV20-1,CSAHKPDEQYF,TGCAGTGCTCATAAACCGGACGAGCAGTACTTC
TRBJ1-5,few,TRBD1,TRBV5-1,CASSPGQDYSNQPQHF,TGCGCCAGCAGCCCGGGACAGGACTATAGCAATCAGCCCCAGCATTTT
TRBJ1-2,many,-,TRBV27,CASSLTGNYGYTF,TGTGCCAGCAGTTTAACGGGGAACTATGGCTACACCTTC
TRBJ1-4,few,-,TRBV29-1,CSVESRDFNEKLFF,TGCAGCGTTGAGTCCCGGGACTTCAATGAAAAACTGTTTTTT
TRBJ2-1,few,TRBD2,TRBV4-1,CATRRIAGVNEQFF,TGCGCCACCCGTCGGATAGCGGGAGTTAATGAGCAGTTCTTC
TRBJ2-7,few,-,TRBV20-1,CSARQSGSYEQYF,TGCAGTGCTAGACAGTCCGGGTCCTACGAGCAGTACTTC
TRBJ2-3,-,-,TRBV11-2,CASSFSREWTDTQYF,TGTGCCAGCAGCTTTAGCCGGGAGTGGACAGATACGCAGTATTTT
TRBJ2-7,few,-,TRBV10-3,CAIGGGGYEQYF,TGTGCCATCGGAGGGGGTGGCTACGAGCAGTACTTC
TRBJ2-2,few,TRBD2,TRBV7-7,CASSPTPAGTMGELFF,TGTGCCAGCAGCCCAACTCCGGCGGGGACTATGGGGGAGCTGTTTTTT
TRBJ2-1,-,-,TRBV5-4,CASSLGAAEQFF,TGTGCCAGCAGCTTGGGTGCAGCTGAGCAGTTCTTC
TRBJ1-1,-,-,TRBV9,CASSVGRGVNTEAFF,TGTGCCAGCAGCGTAGGCCGGGGAGTGAACACTGAAGCTTTCTTT
TRBJ1-2,-,-,TRBV5-1,CASSYDSYGYTF,TGCGCCAGCAGCTACGACAGTTATGGCTACACCTTC
TRBJ2-1,-,TRBD2,TRBV5-1,CASSLETSSSYNEQFF,TGCGCCAGCAGCTTGGAGACTAGCAGCTCCTACAATGAGCAGTTCTTC
TRBJ2-7,-,-,TRBV12-3/TRBV12-4,CASAIYEQYF,TGTGCCAGCGCAATCTACGAGCAGTACTTC
TRBJ2-7,once,-,TRBV27,CASSPGGGVGEQYF,TGTGCCAGCAGCCCCGGGGGCGGTGTGGGCGAGCAGTACTTC